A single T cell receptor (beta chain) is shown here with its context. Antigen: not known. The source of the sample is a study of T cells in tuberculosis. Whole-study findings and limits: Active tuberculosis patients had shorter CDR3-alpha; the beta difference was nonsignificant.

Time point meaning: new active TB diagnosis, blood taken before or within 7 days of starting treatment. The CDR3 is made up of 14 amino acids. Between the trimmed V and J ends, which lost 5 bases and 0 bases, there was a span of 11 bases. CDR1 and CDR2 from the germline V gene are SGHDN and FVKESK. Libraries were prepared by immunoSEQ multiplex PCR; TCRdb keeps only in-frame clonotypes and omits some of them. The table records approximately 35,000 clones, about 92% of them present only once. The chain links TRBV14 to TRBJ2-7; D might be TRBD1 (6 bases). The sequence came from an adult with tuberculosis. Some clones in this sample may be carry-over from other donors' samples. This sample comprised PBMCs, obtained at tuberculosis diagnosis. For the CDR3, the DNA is TGTGCCAGCAGCTCCGACAGGAGCTCCTACGAGCAGTACTTC. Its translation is CASSSDRSSYEQYF.